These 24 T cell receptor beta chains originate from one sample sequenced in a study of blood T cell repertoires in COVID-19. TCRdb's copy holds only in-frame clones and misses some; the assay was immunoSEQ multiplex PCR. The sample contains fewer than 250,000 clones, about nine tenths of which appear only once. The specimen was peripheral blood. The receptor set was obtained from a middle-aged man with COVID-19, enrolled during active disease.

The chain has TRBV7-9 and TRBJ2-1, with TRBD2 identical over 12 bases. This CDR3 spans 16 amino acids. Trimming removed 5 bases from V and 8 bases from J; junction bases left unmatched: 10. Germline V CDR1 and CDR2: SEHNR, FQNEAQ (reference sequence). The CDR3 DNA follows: TGTGCCAGCAGCAGAACGACTAGCGGGAGTTCCGATGAGCAGTTCTTC. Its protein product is CASSRTTSGSSDEQFF.

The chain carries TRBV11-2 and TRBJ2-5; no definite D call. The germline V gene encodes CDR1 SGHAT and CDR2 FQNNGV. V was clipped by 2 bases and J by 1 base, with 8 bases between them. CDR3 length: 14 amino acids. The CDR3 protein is CASSLSPSQETQYF. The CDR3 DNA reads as TGTGCCAGCAGCTTATCACCCAGCCAAGAGACCCAGTACTTC.

CDR3 sequence: CASSLTRNTIYF. In DNA form, the CDR3 reads TGTGCCAGCAGCCTAACCCGAAACACCATATATTTT. The J gene is TRBJ1-3, the V gene TRBV7-2, with D uncertain. CDR1 and CDR2 (germline): SGHTA, FQGNSA. There are 12 residues in the CDR3. Trimming removed 5 bases at V and 5 bases at J, with 7 bases between.

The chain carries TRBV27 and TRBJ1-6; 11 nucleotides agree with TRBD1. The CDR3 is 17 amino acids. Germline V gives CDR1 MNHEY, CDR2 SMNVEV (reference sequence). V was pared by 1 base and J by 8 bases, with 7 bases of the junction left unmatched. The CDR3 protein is CASSLFPPGQGDSPLHF. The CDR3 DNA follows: TGTGCCAGCAGTTTATTTCCTCCGGGACAGGGGGATTCACCCCTCCACTTT.

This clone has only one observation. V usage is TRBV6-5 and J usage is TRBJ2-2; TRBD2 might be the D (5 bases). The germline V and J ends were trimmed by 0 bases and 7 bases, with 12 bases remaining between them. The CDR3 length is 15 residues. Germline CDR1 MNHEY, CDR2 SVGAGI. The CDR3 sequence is CASSYSGGYIGELFF. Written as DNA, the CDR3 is TGTGCCAGCAGTTACTCGGGCGGGTATATCGGGGAGCTGTTTTTT.

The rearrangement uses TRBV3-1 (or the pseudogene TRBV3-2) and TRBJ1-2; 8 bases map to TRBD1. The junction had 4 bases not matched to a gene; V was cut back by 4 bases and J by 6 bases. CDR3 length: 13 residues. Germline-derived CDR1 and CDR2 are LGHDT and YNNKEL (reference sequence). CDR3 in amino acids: CASSRAGGDGYTF. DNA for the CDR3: TGTGCCAGCAGCCGGGCAGGGGGCGATGGCTACACCTTC.

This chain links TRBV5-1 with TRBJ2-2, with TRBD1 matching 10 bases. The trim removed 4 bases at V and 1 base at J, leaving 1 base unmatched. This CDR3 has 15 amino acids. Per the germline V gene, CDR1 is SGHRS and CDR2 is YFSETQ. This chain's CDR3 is CASSRDRGNTGELFF. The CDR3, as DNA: TGCGCCAGCAGCAGGGACAGGGGGAACACCGGGGAGCTGTTTTTT.

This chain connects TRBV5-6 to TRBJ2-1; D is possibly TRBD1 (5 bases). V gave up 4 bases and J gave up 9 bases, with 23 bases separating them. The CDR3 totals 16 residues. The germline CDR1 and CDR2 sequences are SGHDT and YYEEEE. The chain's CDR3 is CASSTALSRRGIEQFF. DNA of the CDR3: TGTGCCAGCAGCACCGCTTTGAGTCGTAGGGGAATTGAGCAGTTCTTC.

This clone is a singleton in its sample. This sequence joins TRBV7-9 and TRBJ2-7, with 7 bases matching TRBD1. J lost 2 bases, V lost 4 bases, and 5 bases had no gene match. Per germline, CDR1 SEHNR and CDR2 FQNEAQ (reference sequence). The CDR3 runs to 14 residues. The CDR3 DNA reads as TGTGCCAGCAGCTCGGGACAGCTAGCCTACGAGCAGTACTTC. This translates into CASSSGQLAYEQYF. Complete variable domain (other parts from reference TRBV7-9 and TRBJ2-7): DTGVSQNPRHKITKRGQNVTFRCDPISEHNRLYWYRQTLGQGPEFLTYFQNEAQLEKSRLLSDRFSAERPKGSFSTLEIQRTEQGDSAMYLCASSSGQLAYEQYFGPGTRLTVT.

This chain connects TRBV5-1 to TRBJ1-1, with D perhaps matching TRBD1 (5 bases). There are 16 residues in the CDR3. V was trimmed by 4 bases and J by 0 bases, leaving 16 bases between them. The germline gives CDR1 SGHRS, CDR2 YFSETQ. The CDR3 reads CASSERQTRMNTEAFF. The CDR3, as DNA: TGCGCCAGCAGCGAACGACAGACCCGTATGAACACTGAAGCTTTCTTT.

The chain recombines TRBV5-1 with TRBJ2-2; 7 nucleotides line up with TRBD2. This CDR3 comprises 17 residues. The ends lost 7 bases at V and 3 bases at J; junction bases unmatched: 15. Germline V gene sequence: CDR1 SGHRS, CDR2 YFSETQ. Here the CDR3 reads CASCPTGGSWDTGELFF. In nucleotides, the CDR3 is TGCGCCAGCTGCCCCACGGGCGGGAGTTGGGACACCGGGGAGCTGTTTTTT.

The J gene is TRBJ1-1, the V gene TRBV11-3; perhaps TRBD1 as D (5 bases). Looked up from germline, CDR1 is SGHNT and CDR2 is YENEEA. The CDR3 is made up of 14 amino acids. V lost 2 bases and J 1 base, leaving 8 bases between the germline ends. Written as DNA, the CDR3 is TGTGCCAGCAGCTTAAGGGGTTCGAACACTGAAGCTTTCTTT. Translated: CASSLRGSNTEAFF.

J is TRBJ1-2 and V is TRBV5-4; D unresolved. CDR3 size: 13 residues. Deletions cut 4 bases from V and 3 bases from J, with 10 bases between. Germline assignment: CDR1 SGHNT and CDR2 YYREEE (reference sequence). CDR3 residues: CASSIREDYGYTF. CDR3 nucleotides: TGTGCCAGCAGCATCCGGGAGGACTATGGCTACACCTTC.

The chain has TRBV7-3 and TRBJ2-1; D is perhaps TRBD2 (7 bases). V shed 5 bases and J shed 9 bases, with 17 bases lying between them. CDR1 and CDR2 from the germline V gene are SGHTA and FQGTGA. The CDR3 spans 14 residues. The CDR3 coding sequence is TGTGCCAGCAGCCAAACTGGGGGGGCGATTGAGCAGTTCTTC. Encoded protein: CASSQTGGAIEQFF.

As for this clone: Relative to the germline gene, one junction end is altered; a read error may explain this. The CDR3 region has the DNA TGTGCTAGCAGCCCCGAGGTCAGCGGGAGCTACAATGAGCAGTTCTTC. As protein: CASSPEVSGSYNEQFF. The V gene is TRBV7-7, the J gene TRBJ2-1; TRBD2 matches 8 bases. CDR3 size: 16 residues. Looked up from germline, CDR1 is SSHAT and CDR2 is FNYEAQ (reference sequence).

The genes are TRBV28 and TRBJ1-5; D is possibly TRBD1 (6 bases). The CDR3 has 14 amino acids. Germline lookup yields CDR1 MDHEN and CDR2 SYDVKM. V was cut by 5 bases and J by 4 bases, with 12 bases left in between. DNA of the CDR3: TGTGCCAGCAGTCTAACAGGGCCTAATCAGCCCCAGCATTTT. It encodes CASSLTGPNQPQHF.

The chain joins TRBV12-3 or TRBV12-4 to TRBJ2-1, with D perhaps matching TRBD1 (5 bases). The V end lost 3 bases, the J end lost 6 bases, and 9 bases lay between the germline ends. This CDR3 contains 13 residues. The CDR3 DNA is TGTGCCAGCAGTTTTAGGCAGGGCAATGAGCAGTTCTTC. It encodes CASSFRQGNEQFF.

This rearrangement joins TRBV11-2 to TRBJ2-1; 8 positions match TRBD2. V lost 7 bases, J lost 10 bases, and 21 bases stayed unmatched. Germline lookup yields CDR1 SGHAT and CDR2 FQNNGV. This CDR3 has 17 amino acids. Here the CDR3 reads CASTQEILYMAGGEQFF. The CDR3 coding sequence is TGTGCCAGCACCCAAGAAATACTGTACATGGCGGGAGGCGAGCAGTTCTTC.

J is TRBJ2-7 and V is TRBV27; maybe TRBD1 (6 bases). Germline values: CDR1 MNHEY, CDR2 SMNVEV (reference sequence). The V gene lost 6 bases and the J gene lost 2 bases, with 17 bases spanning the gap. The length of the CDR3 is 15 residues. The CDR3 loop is CASRPLGAGTYEQYF. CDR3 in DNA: TGTGCCAGCAGACCCCTGGGGGCAGGGACCTACGAGCAGTACTTC.

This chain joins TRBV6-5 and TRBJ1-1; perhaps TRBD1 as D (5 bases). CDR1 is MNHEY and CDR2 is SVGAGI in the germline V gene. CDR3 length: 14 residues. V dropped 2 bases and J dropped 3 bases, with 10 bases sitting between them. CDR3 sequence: CASSYRGSDTEAFF. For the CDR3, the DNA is TGTGCCAGCAGTTACAGGGGAAGCGACACTGAAGCTTTCTTT.

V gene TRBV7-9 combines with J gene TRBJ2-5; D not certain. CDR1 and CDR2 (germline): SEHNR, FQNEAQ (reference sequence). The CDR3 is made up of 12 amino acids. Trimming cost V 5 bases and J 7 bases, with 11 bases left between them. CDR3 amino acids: CASSPGAWTQYF. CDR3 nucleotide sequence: TGTGCCAGCAGCCCGGGTGCATGGACCCAGTACTTC. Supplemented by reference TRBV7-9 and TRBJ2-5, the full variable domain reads DTGVSQNPRHKITKRGQNVTFRCDPISEHNRLYWYRQTLGQGPEFLTYFQNEAQLEKSRLLSDRFSAERPKGSFSTLEIQRTEQGDSAMYLCASSPGAWTQYFGPGTRLLVL.

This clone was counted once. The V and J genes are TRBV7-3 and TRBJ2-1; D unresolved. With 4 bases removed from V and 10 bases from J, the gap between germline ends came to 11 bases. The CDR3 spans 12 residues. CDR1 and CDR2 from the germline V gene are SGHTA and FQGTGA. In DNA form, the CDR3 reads TGTGCCAGCAGCTCATTCGATAGCGAGCAGTTCTTC. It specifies CASSSFDSEQFF.

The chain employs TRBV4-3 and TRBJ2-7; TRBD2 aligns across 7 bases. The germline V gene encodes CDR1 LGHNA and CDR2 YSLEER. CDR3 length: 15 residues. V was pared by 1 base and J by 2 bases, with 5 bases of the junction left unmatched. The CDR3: CASSQVGTTTYEQYF. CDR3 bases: TGCGCCAGCAGCCAAGTTGGGACTACTACCTACGAGCAGTACTTC.

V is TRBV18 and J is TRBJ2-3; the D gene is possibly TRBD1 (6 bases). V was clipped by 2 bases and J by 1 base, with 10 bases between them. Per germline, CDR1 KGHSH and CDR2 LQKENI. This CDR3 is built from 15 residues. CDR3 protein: CASSPSGVGTDTQYF. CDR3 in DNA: TGTGCCAGCTCACCATCAGGGGTGGGCACAGATACGCAGTATTTT.